The TCR beta chain described here comes from a study of blood T cell repertoires in COVID-19. Study context: Both acute and convalescent COVID-19 samples were obtained from the United States, Italy and Spain. T cells, B-cell-depleted T cells, or PBMCs supplied cDNA or gDNA.

Trimming took 2 bases from V and 1 from J, leaving 11 bases between them. Germline-derived CDR1 and CDR2 are SGHTA and FQGTGA. The CDR3 spans 15 residues. Authors' analysis steps: How many nucleated cells were present was estimated from reference gene primer amplification. Assay used: immunoSEQ multiplex PCR; TCRdb lists only in-frame clones, some missing. Clonal size and the V and J genes are those of that table, whereas D and trimming came from the DNA. The sample lists about 110,000 clones; 84% were seen once. Sequencing used peripheral blood. The chain is built from TRBV7-3 and TRBJ1-1; TRBD1 is a possible D gene (6 bases). The clonotype was recovered from a woman in her fifties or sixties with acute or convalescent COVID-19. CDR3 nucleotides: TGTGCCAGCAGCTTAGGGGAGACAGGGAACACTGAAGCTTTCTTT. Translated, it gives CASSLGETGNTEAFF.